This TCR beta chain was found in a study of stem cell transplantation in POMP-related autoinflammatory disease (dated by TCRdb to 2020 to 2023). Study-wide context: It was hypothesized that MHC class I-dependent CD8+ T-cell differentiation and positive selection are impaired by defective thymoproteasomes, resulting in skewing of the TRB repertoire. Prior to transplant, the patients had skewing toward CD4+ naive T cells, low CD8+ T-cell proportions, and reduced T-cell cytokine secretion. High-throughput TRB sequencing assessed how POMP deficiency affects T-cell receptor beta repertoire diversity and CDR3 characteristics.

Findings and caveats that apply to the study as a whole: Statistical significance for the trend toward lower diversity and increased clonality in PRAID patients was reached only for regulatory T cells. PRAID patients trended toward lower TRB diversity and higher clonality across all analyzed T-cell subsets. The number of unique TRB V-J gene pairings in PRAID patients was restricted.

This clone has only a few counts. Its antigen remains unidentified. The record has no base qualities; no much larger clone is one base away. The germline V gene provides CDR1 KGHSH and CDR2 LQKENI. V is shortened by 2 bases, J by 8 bases, and the region joining them spans 12 bases. The CDR3, cysteine through phenylalanine, is 13 amino acids long. Only CDR3 DNA remains: 39 bases, in frame from the first base. What this sample's time point label stands for: before hematopoietic stem cell transplant. PRAID featured prominent immunodeficiency alongside autoinflammation. Prior to TRB sequencing, T-cell subsets (conventional T cells, CD8+ T cells, regulatory T cells, T follicular helper cells) were sorted. The library was produced with the immunoSEQ multiplex PCR assay. As for how the authors treated the data: Shannon entropy, which takes clonal size distribution into account, was used to quantify repertoire diversity. The Gini-Simpson index (Simpson_1-D) served as the measure of how unequally clonotypes were distributed. TCRdb re-hosts the immuneACCESS table, in-frame sequences only. Its copies lack some clones; in the studies checked, an unresolved V gene accounts for under half of them, and the cause for the rest is not known. From that table come the V and J calls and clone size; the DNA was used to work out D and trimming. Present in this sample are 25,000 to 30,000 clones, 75% to 85% of which were seen just once. In total, the top ten clones hold about 2.3% of the sample.

The sequenced sample was CD4+ T cells from PBMCs, obtained before stem cell transplantation. This clonotype was sampled from a human donor with POMP-related autoinflammation and immune dysregulation (PRAID). The chain is encoded by TRBV18 joined to TRBJ1-2; a tentative D match to TRBD1 spans 6 bases. The nucleotide sequence reads TGTGCCAGCTCACCAAACAGGGTCGAGGGCTACACCTTC. This yields the protein CASSPNRVEGYTF.